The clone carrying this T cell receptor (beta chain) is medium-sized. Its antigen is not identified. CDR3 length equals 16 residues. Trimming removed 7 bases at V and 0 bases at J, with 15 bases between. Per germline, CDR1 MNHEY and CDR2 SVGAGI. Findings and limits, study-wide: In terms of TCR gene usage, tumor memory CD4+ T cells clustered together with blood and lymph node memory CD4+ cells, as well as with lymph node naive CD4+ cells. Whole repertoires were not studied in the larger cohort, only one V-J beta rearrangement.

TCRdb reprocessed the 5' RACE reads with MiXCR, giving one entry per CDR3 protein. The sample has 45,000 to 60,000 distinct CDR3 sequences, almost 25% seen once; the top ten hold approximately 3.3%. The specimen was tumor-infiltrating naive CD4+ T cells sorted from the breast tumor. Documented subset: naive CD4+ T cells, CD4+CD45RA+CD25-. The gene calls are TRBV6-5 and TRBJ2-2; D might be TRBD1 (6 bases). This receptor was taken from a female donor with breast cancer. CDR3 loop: CASTSPTGTNTGELFF. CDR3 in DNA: TGTGCCAGCACCAGTCCGACAGGCACGAACACCGGGGAGCTGTTTTTT.